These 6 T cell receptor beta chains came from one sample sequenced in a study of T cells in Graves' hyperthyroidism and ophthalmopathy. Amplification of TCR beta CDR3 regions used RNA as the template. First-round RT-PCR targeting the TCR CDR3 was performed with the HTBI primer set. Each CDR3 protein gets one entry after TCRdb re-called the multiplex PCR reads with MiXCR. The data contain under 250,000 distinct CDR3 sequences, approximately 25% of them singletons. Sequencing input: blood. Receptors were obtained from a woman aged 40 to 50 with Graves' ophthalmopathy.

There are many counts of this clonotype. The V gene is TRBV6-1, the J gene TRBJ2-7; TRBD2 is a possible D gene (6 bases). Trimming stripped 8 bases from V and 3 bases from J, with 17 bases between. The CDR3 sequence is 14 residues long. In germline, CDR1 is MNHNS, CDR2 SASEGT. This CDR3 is CASRTRGRDYEQYF. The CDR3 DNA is TGTGCCAGCCGCACCCGGGGGAGAGACTACGAGCAGTACTTC.

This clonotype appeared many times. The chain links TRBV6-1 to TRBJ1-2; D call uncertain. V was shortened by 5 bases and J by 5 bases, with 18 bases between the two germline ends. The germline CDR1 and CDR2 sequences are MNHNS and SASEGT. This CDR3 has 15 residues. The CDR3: CASSTLAQEWYGYTF. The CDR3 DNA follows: TGTGCCAGCAGTACCTTGGCGCAGGAGTGGTATGGCTACACCTTC.

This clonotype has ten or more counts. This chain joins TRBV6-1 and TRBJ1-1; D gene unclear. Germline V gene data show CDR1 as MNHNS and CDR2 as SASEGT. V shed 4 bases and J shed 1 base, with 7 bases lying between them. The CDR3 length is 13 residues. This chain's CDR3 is CASSGVANTEAFF. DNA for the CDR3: TGTGCCAGCAGTGGAGTTGCGAACACTGAAGCTTTCTTT.

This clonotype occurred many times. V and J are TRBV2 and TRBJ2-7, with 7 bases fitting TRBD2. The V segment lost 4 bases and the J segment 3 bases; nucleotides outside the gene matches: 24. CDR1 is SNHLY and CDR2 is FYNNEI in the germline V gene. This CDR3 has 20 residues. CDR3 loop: CASSVGGGEWHAGPVYEQYF. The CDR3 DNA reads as TGTGCCAGCAGTGTAGGTGGGGGGGAGTGGCATGCGGGCCCAGTCTACGAGCAGTACTTC.

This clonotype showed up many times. In DNA form, the CDR3 reads TGTGCCAGCAGCGCTCGGACTAGCGGGATTTTCGATGAGCAGTTCTTC. This encodes CASSARTSGIFDEQFF. This chain uses TRBV7-3 with TRBJ2-1; 12 bases are a match to TRBD2. The V gene's germline CDR1 is SGHTA and CDR2 FQGTGA. The CDR3 loop spans 16 amino acids. Trimming cost V 5 bases and J 8 bases; bases outside gene matches: 10.

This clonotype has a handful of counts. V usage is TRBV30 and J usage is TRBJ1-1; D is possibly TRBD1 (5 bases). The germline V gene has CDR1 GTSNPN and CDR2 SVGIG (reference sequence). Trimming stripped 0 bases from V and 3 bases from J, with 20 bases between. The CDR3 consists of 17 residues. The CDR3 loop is CAWSVDDLRVGDTEAFF. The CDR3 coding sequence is TGTGCCTGGAGTGTGGACGACCTCAGGGTTGGGGACACTGAAGCTTTCTTT.